This TCR beta chain was profiled in a study of cytomegalovirus exposure and HLA in healthy donors. In the study overall: The 650 to 850 first-cohort repertoires and the 120 or so validation repertoires shared the same platform, a later analysis reported. Broader study findings: Cytomegalovirus-associated TCR beta chains were listed, numbering 164. Whilst most TCR sequences proved rare, a subset of public TCRs occurred across many donors. It was found in a later analysis that first-cohort TCR clusters tended to co-occur in the 120 validation repertoires.

For this clone: Its antigen is not identified.

The CDR3 consists of 15 residues. Germline CDR1 SQVTM, CDR2 ANQGSEA. Trimming cost V 4 bases and J 6 bases; bases outside gene matches: 13. Sequencing used immunoSEQ multiplex PCR; TCRdb keeps in-frame clones, though not all of them. The repertoire has fewer than 200,000 clones, around 84% of them found once; the top ten carry approximately 15%. Sequencing was performed on PBMCs. The rearrangement uses TRBV29-1 and TRBJ2-7; 9 nucleotides agree with TRBD2. The TCR originated in a man between 18 and 35 years old in good health and CMV-seropositive. The chain's CDR3 is CSVAVSGSGEGEQYF. Written as DNA, the CDR3 is TGCAGCGTTGCGGTTAGCGGGAGTGGCGAGGGCGAGCAGTACTTC.